The 6 T cell receptor beta chains reported below all come from one sample, sequenced in a study of cytomegalovirus exposure and HLA in healthy donors. PCR involved 60 Vbeta and 13 Jbeta primers. TCRdb's table, derived via immunoSEQ multiplex PCR, lists solely in-frame clones and lacks some. The sample lists approximately 130,000 clones, 84% seen once, with less than 3.5% in the top ten. Sequenced input: PBMCs. The receptors derive from a man aged 50-60 years in good health and CMV-seronegative.

The chain links TRBV29-1 to TRBJ1-1; 7 bases are shared with TRBD1. Germline lookup yields CDR1 SQVTM and CDR2 ANQGSEA. V shed 4 bases and J 6 bases; nucleotides not matched to a gene: 11. CDR3 size: 14 residues. The CDR3 sequence is CSVVDLGQGAEAFF. The CDR3, as DNA: TGCAGCGTTGTCGACTTGGGGCAGGGGGCTGAAGCTTTCTTT.

The gene calls are TRBV29-1 and TRBJ2-1; D is unresolved. Looked up from germline, CDR1 is SQVTM and CDR2 is ANQGSEA. CDR3 length: 11 residues. V shed 7 bases and J shed 2 bases, with 6 bases lying between them. CDR3 loop: CSERAYNEQFF. As DNA, the CDR3 is TGCAGCGAGAGAGCCTACAATGAGCAGTTCTTC.

The rearrangement links TRBV6-6 to TRBJ2-7, with D perhaps matching TRBD1 (6 bases). Looked up from germline, CDR1 is MNHNY and CDR2 is SVGAGI (reference sequence). V lost 2 bases to trimming and J lost 1 base, with 15 bases between them. The CDR3 spans 16 residues. The CDR3 bases are TGTGCCAGCAGTTACCCTGACAGGTACCCTTCCTACGAGCAGTACTTC. It yields the protein CASSYPDRYPSYEQYF.

The chain recombines TRBV9 with TRBJ2-2, with 8 bases aligning to TRBD1. Germline loops: CDR1 SGDLS, CDR2 YYNGEE. Losses at the gene ends were 4 bases for V and 1 base for J; bases not matched to a gene: 3. The CDR3 is made up of 15 amino acids. In nucleotides, the CDR3 is TGTGCCAGCAGCCCAGGGGGCCTGAACACCGGGGAGCTGTTTTTT. Translated: CASSPGGLNTGELFF.

V and J are TRBV4-3 and TRBJ2-7; 10 bases match TRBD2. Looked up from germline, CDR1 is LGHNA and CDR2 is YSLEER. Germline trimming cut 1 base from V and 5 bases from J; bases unmatched to any gene: 5. The CDR3 totals 15 residues. The CDR3 DNA follows: TGCGCCAGCAGCCAAGGGTACGGACTAGCGGACGAGCAGTACTTC. Translation: CASSQGYGLADEQYF.

The chain links TRBV5-1 to TRBJ1-5; TRBD1 aligns across 7 bases. This CDR3 region has 14 residues. V lost 4 bases and J lost 6; bases outside the gene matches: 7. Germline lookup yields CDR1 SGHRS and CDR2 YFSETQ. CDR3 DNA sequence: TGCGCCAGCAGCCCCTCAGGGGGTTTTCAGCCCCAGCATTTT. It specifies CASSPSGGFQPQHF.